A selection of T cell receptor beta chains follows, all from one sample in a study of shared clonotypes between healthy human individuals. Sequencing was performed with immunoSEQ multiplex PCR; in TCRdb, only in-frame clones are kept and a portion is missing. This sample carries more than 2 million clones, about 95% of them seen once, and the ten largest clones take around 1.1%. The sequenced material came from naive CD8+ T cells sorted from blood. These receptors all stem from a man younger than 35 in good health. Each CDR3 is given with its conserved first and last residue. Fields, in order: J gene, V gene, D gene, CDR3 DNA, CDR3 protein. The D gene is left open where the match is weak.

>TRBJ2-2|TRBV7-9|TRBD1
TGTGCCAGCAGCCGTGGGACAGTGACCGGGGAGCTGTTTTTT
CASSRGTVTGELFF
>TRBJ1-1|TRBV7-2|NA
TGTGCCAGCAGCTCCCCCGGACATCCGATCGGCTACTCGAACACTGAAGCTTTCTTT
CASSSPGHPIGYSNTEAFF
>TRBJ2-7|TRBV27|TRBD1
TGTGCCAGCAGCCGCACCGGGACAGGCACCTACGAGCAGTACTTC
CASSRTGTGTYEQYF
>TRBJ2-2|TRBV28|NA
TGTGCCAGCAGTTTAGTGCCTGGCAAAACGAACACCGGGGAGCTGTTTTTT
CASSLVPGKTNTGELFF
>TRBJ2-7|TRBV5-6|NA
TGTGCCAGCAGCTTGAATTGGGGCCACGAGCAGTACTTC
CASSLNWGHEQYF
>TRBJ2-5|TRBV28|NA
TGTGCCAGCAGTTGGGGAGAGGGGGAGACCCAGTACTTC
CASSWGEGETQYF
>TRBJ2-1|TRBV10-2|NA
TGCGCCAGCAGTGAAGGGCGGGAGCAGTTCTTC
CASSEGREQFF
>TRBJ2-7|TRBV19|NA
TGTGCCACCTCGGCCGCCGCTGGGAACGAGCAGTACTTC
CATSAAAGNEQYF
>TRBJ2-1|TRBV7-9|NA
TGTGCCAGCAGCTTAGTCGGGGTAGGGTACAATGAGCAGTTCTTC
CASSLVGVGYNEQFF
>TRBJ2-7|TRBV30|NA
TGTGCCTGGAGTACCGACAATAGCGGATCCCAGTACTTC
CAWSTDNSGSQYF
>TRBJ1-4|TRBV7-6|NA
TGTGCCAGCAGCTTAAGTGGTGGGACATACGAAAAACTGTTTTTT
CASSLSGGTYEKLFF